These 13 T cell receptor beta chains were all obtained from the same sample, sequenced in a study of blood T cells in healthy people across ages. A J-beta primer mix and a sample-barcoded 5' primer were used in a second PCR of roughly 6 to 11 cycles. One entry per CDR3 protein results from TCRdb running MiXCR on the 5' RACE reads. The sample consists of about 1.7 million distinct CDR3 sequences, about 30% of them appearing once. The sample taken for sequencing was blood. These receptor sequences come from a woman aged 30 to 39 in good health.

This clonotype occurred a few times. This rearrangement joins TRBV6-5 to TRBJ2-5; possibly TRBD1 for D (6 bases). The tail of the sequence fits TRBJ2-7 better, so the J call may be wrong. The CDR3 runs 14 residues. Germline CDR1 is MNHEY and CDR2 is SVGAGI. CDR3 loop: CASSSSGDVYEQYF. CDR3 in DNA: TGTGCCAGCAGTTCTTCAGGGGACGTCTACGAGCAGTACTTC.

The V and J genes are TRBV3-1 and TRBJ2-2; the D is unclear. Trimming removed 1 base at V and 7 bases at J, with 7 bases between. Germline V lookup: CDR1 LGHDT, CDR2 YNNKEL (reference sequence). The CDR3 length is 13 residues. DNA of the CDR3: TGTGCCAGCAGCCAAGGATGGGGCGGGGAGCTGTTTTTT. It encodes CASSQGWGGELFF.

This chain links TRBV7-2 with TRBJ2-2; D gene uncertain. The V end lost 5 bases, the J end lost 8 bases, and 9 bases lay between the germline ends. This CDR3 region has 12 residues. In germline, CDR1 is SGHTA, CDR2 FQGNSA. CDR3 in DNA: TGTGCCAGCAGCCACGACTTGGGGGAGCTGTTTTTT. Amino acids: CASSHDLGELFF. Full variable domain (outside the CDR3, taken from reference TRBV7-2 and TRBJ2-2): GAGVSQSPSNKVTEKGKDVELRCDPISGHTALYWYRQSLGQGLEFLIYFQGNSAPDKSGLPSDRFSAERTGGSVSTLTIQRTQQEDSAVYLCASSHDLGELFFGEGSRLTVL.

The chain joins TRBV24-1 to TRBJ2-2; D may be TRBD1 (6 bases). Germline assignment: CDR1 KGHDR and CDR2 SFDVKD. This CDR3 is built from 16 residues. The V gene lost 7 bases and the J gene lost 4 bases, with 18 bases spanning the gap. For the CDR3, the DNA is TGTGCCACCAGCCAACCGGGGACACAGGGCACCGGGGAGCTGTTTTTT. It translates to CATSQPGTQGTGELFF.

This clonotype appeared a few times. J is TRBJ2-1 and V is TRBV29-1, with TRBD2 matching 10 bases. Germline assignment: CDR1 SQVTM and CDR2 ANQGSEA. V was clipped by 8 bases and J by 0 bases; unmatched bases: 13. CDR3 size: 17 residues. CDR3 bases: TGCAGCATTAACGGCCTAGCGGGAGACTTCTCCTACAATGAGCAGTTCTTC. Its translation: CSINGLAGDFSYNEQFF.

This clonotype was counted only a few times. The chain couples TRBV12-3 or TRBV12-4 to TRBJ2-4; TRBD1 agrees at 11 bases. The CDR3 has 16 residues. Losses at the gene ends were 3 bases for V and 13 bases for J; bases not matched to a gene: 14. In DNA form, the CDR3 reads TGTGCCAGCAGTTTGTCTGGACAGGGGGCTTACAATGAGCAGTACTTC. This translates into CASSLSGQGAYNEQYF.

The chain carries TRBV6-5 and TRBJ2-1; 8 bases align to TRBD1. V gave up 0 bases and J gave up 4 bases; unmatched junction bases: 14. CDR3 length equals 19 residues. Germline CDR1 reads MNHEY; CDR2 reads SVGAGI. CDR3 loop: CASSYSNGRTGSPYNEQFF. The CDR3 DNA follows: TGTGCCAGCAGTTACTCGAATGGGCGGACAGGGTCCCCTTACAATGAGCAGTTCTTC.

The chain combines TRBV2 with TRBJ2-5; D is possibly TRBD1 (6 bases). Looked up from germline, CDR1 is SNHLY and CDR2 is FYNNEI. The V end was cut by 4 bases, the J end by 5 bases, with 17 bases between. This CDR3 has 15 amino acids. CDR3 region: CASSALQGIGETQYF. CDR3 DNA: TGTGCCAGCAGTGCGCTGCAGGGGATCGGGGAGACCCAGTACTTC. Variable domain in full (rest from reference TRBV2 and TRBJ2-5): EPEVTQTPSHQVTQMGQEVILRCVPISNHLYFYWYRQILGQKVEFLVSFYNNEISEKSEIFDDQFSVERPDGSNFTLKIRSTKLEDSAMYFCASSALQGIGETQYFGPGTRLLVL.

The chain recombines TRBV20-1 with TRBJ1-1; D unresolved. This CDR3 spans 11 amino acids. V lost 4 bases and J lost 3, with 6 bases in between. Germline assignment: CDR1 DFQATT and CDR2 SNEGSKA (reference sequence). The CDR3 region is CSATYDTEAFF. CDR3 bases: TGCAGTGCTACATATGACACTGAAGCTTTCTTT.

Concerning this clonotype: A much larger clone is a single base away; this may be a read error. The chain recombines TRBV7-9 with TRBJ2-7; 9 bases match TRBD2. Germline V lookup: CDR1 SEHNR, CDR2 FQNEAQ (reference sequence). CDR3 length equals 16 residues. J was trimmed by 1 base and V by 5 bases; bases with no gene match: 9. This chain's CDR3 is CASSGNLAGPSYEQYF. Written as DNA, the CDR3 is TGTGCCAGCAGCGGTAACCTAGCGGGACCGTCCTACGAGCAGTACTTC. The whole variable domain, remainder taken from reference TRBV7-9 and TRBJ2-7, is DTGVSQNPRHKITKRGQNVTFRCDPISEHNRLYWYRQTLGQGPEFLTYFQNEAQLEKSRLLSDRFSAERPKGSFSTLEIQRTEQGDSAMYLCASSGNLAGPSYEQYFGPGTRLTVT.

At least ten counts were recorded for this clonotype. The chain carries TRBV20-1 and TRBJ2-1; 7 nucleotides align to TRBD2. CDR3 length: 13 amino acids. V lost 6 bases and J lost 7; bases outside the gene matches: 9. The V gene's germline CDR1 is DFQATT and CDR2 SNEGSKA (reference sequence). CDR3 in DNA: TGCAGTGCACCCGGAGACGGGAGGAATGAGCAGTTCTTC. Encoded protein: CSAPGDGRNEQFF.

J is TRBJ2-5 and V is TRBV5-5, with D tentatively TRBD2 (5 bases). CDR1 is SGHKS and CDR2 is YYEKEE in the germline V gene (reference sequence). The ends were cut back, 4 bases at V and 5 bases at J, with 15 bases in the middle. The CDR3 runs 14 residues. The CDR3 region has the DNA TGTGCCAGCAGCCAATCAGAGGGTACGGAGACCCAGTACTTC. Translating gives CASSQSEGTETQYF.

The chain has TRBV7-2 and TRBJ1-5; D uncertain. Trimming stripped 5 bases from V and 2 bases from J, with 10 bases between. Germline V gene sequence: CDR1 SGHTA, CDR2 FQGNSA. CDR3 length: 14 amino acids. DNA of the CDR3: TGTGCCAGCAGCGCCGATAGGCGCAATCAGCCCCAGCATTTT. Translated, it gives CASSADRRNQPQHF.